This TCR beta chain stems from a study of T cell responses to AZD1222 COVID-19 vaccine (dated by TCRdb to 2020 to 2022). Study-wide context: AZD1222 recipients given second doses at about 4 weeks or at about 12 weeks were pooled, since spike-specific TCR depth and breadth were not found to differ between the two schedules. A total of under 250 trial participants underwent TCR sequencing, of whom under 220 had received two doses of AZD1222 and some 25 had received two doses of the MenACWY control vaccine. Trial participants were enrolled by age into 18-55, 56-69 and 70-plus year subgroups, with 148, 28 and 57 TCR-sequenced participants respectively. Study-wide conclusions, independent of this receptor: Because no day 14 peak-response samples were available, repertoires were characterized only after the peak T cell response. Participants were mostly white British and included more females than males, and it was suggested by the authors that clonal diversity may have been underestimated. Reportedly, almost half of the unique spike-specific TCRs recognized epitopes lying outside the regions that are mutated in the B.1.351 and B.1.1.7 variants. A significant rise in spike-specific TCR breadth and depth was observed after two AZD1222 doses relative to day 0 and relative to MenACWY recipients. The whole spike protein was spanned by vaccine-associated CD4 TCRs, and dominant responses were seen in regions 160-218 and 743-854. In the small 56-69-year group, the increase in depth fell short of significance, most likely because of low power. Conclusions about previously exposed vaccinees are limited because only 6 or 7 AZD1222 recipients were SARS-CoV-2 seropositive at baseline.

With regard to this clone: Its specific antigen is unknown. Base qualities are not provided; no much larger clone lies one nucleotide away.

The CDR3 has 14 amino acids, counting the end cysteine and phenylalanine. Only CDR3 DNA remains: 42 bases, in frame from the first base. V is reduced by 2 bases and J by 3 bases, leaving a spacing of 13 bases between them. Per the germline V gene, SQVTM is the CDR1 and ANQGSEA is the CDR2. The time point label corresponds to: baseline before first vaccination. Vaccinee samples came from UK trials COV001 and COV002, including a single-blind randomized controlled phase 2/3 trial of AZD1222 (ChAdOx1 nCoV-19) in healthy adults. For TCRbeta chain sequencing, PBMC samples were collected from trial participants at day 0 and at day 28 after the second dose. The CDR3 regions of human TCRbeta chains were subjected to immunosequencing. The paper's processing steps were these. TCRs in the repertoires were compared against a reference library of SARS-CoV-2-specific TCRs that had been generated with the MIRA antigen-specificity platform. Breadth was defined as the fraction of unique TCRs that were SARS-CoV-2-associated, and depth was defined as the fraction of total T cells that were SARS-CoV-2-associated. Using the MIRA data, each spike-specific TCR was assigned both to the spike region to which the TCR was reactive and to a CD4 or CD8 class. Log10-transformed breadth and depth values were compared by one-way ANOVA with Sidak's multiple comparisons tests. This is the immuneACCESS table as TCRdb keeps it, with only in-frame sequences that have V and J called. A part of the clones is gone; compared with another copy, unresolved V genes explain less than half, and the rest is unexplained. Clone size and V and J calls were adopted from that table, with D and trimming inferred from the DNA. This sample lists more than 110,000 clones; over 85% were detected once. The ten largest clones add up to about 5.5% of the sample.

The sample consisted of peripheral blood, taken on day 0 of AZD1222 vaccination. The chain uses TRBV29-1 and TRBJ1-2; TRBD1 is a possible D gene, resting on 6 matching bases. The receptor was derived from an adult in good health. The CDR3 protein sequence reads: CSVERMGADYGYTF. The DNA reads TGCAGCGTTGAAAGGATGGGGGCTGACTATGGCTACACCTTC.